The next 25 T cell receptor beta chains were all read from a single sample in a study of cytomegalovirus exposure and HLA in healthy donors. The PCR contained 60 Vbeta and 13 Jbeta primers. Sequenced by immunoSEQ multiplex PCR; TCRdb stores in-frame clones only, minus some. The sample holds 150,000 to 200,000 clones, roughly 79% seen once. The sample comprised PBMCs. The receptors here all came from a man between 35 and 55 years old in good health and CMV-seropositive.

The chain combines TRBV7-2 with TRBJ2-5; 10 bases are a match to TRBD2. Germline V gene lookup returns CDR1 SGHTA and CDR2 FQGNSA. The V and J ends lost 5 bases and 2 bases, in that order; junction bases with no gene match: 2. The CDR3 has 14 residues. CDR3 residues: CASSPGLAQETQYF. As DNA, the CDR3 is TGTGCCAGCAGCCCGGGACTAGCGCAAGAGACCCAGTACTTC. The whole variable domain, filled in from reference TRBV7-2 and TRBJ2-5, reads GAGVSQSPSNKVTEKGKDVELRCDPISGHTALYWYRQSLGQGLEFLIYFQGNSAPDKSGLPSDRFSAERTGGSVSTLTIQRTQQEDSAVYLCASSPGLAQETQYFGPGTRLLVL.

CDR3 nucleotide sequence: TGTGCCTGGAGAAGGCGGACAGGGCGGTGGGATAATTCACCCCTCCACTTT. It encodes CAWRRRTGRWDNSPLHF. The chain carries TRBV30 and TRBJ1-6; TRBD1 matches at 8 bases. From germline, CDR1 is GTSNPN and CDR2 SVGIG (reference sequence). The CDR3 runs to 17 residues. V dropped 3 bases and J dropped 5; count of bases not matched to a gene: 12.

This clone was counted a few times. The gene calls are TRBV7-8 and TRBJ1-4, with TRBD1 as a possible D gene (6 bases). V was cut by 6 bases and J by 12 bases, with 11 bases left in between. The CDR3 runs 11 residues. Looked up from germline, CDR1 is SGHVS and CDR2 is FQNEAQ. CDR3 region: CASSNRVELFF. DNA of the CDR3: TGTGCCAGCAGTAACAGGGTTGAACTGTTTTTT.

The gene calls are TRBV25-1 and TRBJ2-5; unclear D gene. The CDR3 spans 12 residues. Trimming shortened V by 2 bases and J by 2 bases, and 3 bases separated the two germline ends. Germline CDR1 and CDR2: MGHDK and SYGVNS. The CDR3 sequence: CASSEQQETQYF. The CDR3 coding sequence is TGTGCCAGCAGTGAACAACAAGAGACCCAGTACTTC.

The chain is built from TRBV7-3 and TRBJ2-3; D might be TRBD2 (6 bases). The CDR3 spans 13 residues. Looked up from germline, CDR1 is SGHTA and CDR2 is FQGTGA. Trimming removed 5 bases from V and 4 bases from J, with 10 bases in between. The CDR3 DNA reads TGTGCCAGCAGCCCGAGACTAGCAGATACGCAGTATTTT. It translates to CASSPRLADTQYF.

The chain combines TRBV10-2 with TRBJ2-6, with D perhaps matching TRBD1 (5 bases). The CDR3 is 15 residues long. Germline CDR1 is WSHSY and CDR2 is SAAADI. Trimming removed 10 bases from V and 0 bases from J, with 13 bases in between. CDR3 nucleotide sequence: TGCGCCACACAGGAGTTTCGCTCTGGGGCCAACGTCCTGACTTTC. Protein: CATQEFRSGANVLTF.

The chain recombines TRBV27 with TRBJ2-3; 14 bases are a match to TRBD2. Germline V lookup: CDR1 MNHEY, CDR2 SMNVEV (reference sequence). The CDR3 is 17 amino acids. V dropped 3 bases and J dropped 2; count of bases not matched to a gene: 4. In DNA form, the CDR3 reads TGTGCCAGCAGTTTGTGGGGACTAGCGGGGGCCACAGATACGCAGTATTTT. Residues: CASSLWGLAGATDTQYF.

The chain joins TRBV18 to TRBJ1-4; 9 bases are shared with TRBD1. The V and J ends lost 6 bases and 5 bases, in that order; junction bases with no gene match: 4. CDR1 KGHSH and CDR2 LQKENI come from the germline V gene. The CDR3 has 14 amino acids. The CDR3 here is CASSQGTGNEKLFF. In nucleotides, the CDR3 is TGTGCCAGCTCGCAGGGGACAGGGAATGAAAAACTGTTTTTT. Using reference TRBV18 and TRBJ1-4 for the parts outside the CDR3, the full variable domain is NAGVMQNPRHLVRRRGQEARLRCSPMKGHSHVYWYRQLPEEGLKFMVYLQKENIIDESGMPKERFSAEFPKEGPSILRIQQVVRGDSAAYFCASSQGTGNEKLFFGSGTQLSVL.

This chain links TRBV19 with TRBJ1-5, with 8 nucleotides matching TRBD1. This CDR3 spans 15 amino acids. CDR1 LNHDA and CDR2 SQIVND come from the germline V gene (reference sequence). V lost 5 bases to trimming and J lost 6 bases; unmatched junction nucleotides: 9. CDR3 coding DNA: TGTGCCAGTAGTGGAGGACAGGGATCGATTCAGCCCCAGCATTTT. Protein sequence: CASSGGQGSIQPQHF.

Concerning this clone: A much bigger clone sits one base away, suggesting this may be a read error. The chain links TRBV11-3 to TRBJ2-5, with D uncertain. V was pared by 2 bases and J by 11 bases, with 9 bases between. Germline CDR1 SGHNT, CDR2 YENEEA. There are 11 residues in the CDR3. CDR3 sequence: CASSLTGEQYF. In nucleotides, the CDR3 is TGTGCCAGCAGCTTAACTGGAGAGCAGTACTTC.

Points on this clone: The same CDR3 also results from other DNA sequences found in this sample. The CDR3 spells CSARVADTQYF. The CDR3, as DNA: TGCAGTGCCAGGGTTGCAGATACGCAGTATTTT. The J gene is TRBJ2-3, the V gene TRBV20-1; D might be TRBD1 (5 bases). The CDR3 runs 11 residues. The V end lost 6 bases, the J end lost 4 bases, and 8 bases lay between the germline ends. CDR1 is DFQATT, CDR2 SNEGSKA, per germline (reference sequence).

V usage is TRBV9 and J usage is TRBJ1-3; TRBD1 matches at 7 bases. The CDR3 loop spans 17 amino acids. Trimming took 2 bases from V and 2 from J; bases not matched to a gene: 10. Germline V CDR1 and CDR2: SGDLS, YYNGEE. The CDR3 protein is CASSVDRDRAAGNTIYF. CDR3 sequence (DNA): TGTGCCAGCAGCGTCGACCGGGACAGAGCGGCTGGAAACACCATATATTTT.

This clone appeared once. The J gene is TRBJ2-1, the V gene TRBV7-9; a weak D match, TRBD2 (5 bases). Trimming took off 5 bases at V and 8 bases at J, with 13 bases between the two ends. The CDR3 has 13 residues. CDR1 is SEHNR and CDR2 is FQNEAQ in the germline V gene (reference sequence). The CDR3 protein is CASSLLDGDEQFF. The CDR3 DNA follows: TGTGCCAGCAGCCTTTTGGACGGGGATGAGCAGTTCTTC.

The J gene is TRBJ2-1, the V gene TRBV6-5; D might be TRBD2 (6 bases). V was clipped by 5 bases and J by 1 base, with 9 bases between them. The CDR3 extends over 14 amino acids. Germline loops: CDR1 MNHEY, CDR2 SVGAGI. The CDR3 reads CASSTSRSYNEQFF. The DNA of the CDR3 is TGTGCCAGCAGTACTAGCAGGTCCTACAATGAGCAGTTCTTC.

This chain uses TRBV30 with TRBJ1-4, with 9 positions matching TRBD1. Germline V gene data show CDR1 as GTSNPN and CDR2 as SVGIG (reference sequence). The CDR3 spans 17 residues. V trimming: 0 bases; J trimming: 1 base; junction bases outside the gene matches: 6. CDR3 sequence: CAWSVKGQGVTNEKLFF. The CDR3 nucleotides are TGTGCCTGGAGTGTAAAGGGACAGGGAGTAACTAATGAAAAACTGTTTTTT.

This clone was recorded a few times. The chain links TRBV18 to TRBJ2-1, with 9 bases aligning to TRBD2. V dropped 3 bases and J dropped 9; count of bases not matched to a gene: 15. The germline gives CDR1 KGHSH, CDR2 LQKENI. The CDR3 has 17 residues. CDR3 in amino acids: CASSPNSILAGRGEQFF. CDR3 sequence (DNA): TGTGCCAGCTCACCCAATTCCATACTAGCGGGCAGGGGTGAGCAGTTCTTC.

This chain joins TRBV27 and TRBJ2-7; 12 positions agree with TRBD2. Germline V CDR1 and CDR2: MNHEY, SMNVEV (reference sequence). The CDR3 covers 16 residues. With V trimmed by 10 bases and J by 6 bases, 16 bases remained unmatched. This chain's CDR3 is CATLREGLAGIVEQYF. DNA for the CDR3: TGTGCCACCCTTCGAGAGGGACTAGCGGGCATCGTCGAGCAGTACTTC.

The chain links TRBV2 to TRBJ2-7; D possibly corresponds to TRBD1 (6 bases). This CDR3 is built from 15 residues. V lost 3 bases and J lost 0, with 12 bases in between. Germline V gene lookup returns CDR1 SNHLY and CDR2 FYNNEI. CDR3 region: CASSEGVRGSYEQYF. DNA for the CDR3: TGTGCCAGCAGTGAGGGGGTCAGGGGCTCCTACGAGCAGTACTTC.

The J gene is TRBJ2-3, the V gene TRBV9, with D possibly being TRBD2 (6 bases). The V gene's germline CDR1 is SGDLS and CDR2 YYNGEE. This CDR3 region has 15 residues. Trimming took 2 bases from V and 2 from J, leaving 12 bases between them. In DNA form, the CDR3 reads TGTGCCAGCAGCGTTACGGGACTCTCCACAGATACGCAGTATTTT. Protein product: CASSVTGLSTDTQYF.

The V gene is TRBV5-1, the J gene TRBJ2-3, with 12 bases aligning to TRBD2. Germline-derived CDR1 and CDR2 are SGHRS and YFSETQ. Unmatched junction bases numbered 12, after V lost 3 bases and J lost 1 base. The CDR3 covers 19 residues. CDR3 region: CASSSGSLAGGPGTDTQYF. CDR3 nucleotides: TGCGCCAGCAGCTCCGGAAGCCTAGCGGGAGGGCCGGGCACAGATACGCAGTATTTT.

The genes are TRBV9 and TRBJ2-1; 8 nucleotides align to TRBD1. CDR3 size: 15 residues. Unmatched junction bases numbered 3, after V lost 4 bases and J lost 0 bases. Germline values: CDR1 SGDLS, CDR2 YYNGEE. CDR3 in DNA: TGTGCCAGCAGCATGGGACAGGTCTCCTACAATGAGCAGTTCTTC. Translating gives CASSMGQVSYNEQFF. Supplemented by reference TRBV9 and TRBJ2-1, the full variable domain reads DSGVTQTPKHLITATGQRVTLRCSPRSGDLSVYWYQQSLDQGLQFLIQYYNGEERAKGNILERFSAQQFPDLHSELNLSSLELGDSALYFCASSMGQVSYNEQFFGPGTRLTVL.

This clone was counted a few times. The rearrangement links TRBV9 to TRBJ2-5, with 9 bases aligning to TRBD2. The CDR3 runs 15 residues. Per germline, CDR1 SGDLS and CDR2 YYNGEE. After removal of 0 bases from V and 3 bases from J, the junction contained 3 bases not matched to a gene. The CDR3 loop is CASSVESSGKETQYF. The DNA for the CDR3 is TGTGCCAGCAGCGTAGAGTCTAGCGGGAAAGAGACCCAGTACTTC. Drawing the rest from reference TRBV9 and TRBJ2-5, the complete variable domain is DSGVTQTPKHLITATGQRVTLRCSPRSGDLSVYWYQQSLDQGLQFLIQYYNGEERAKGNILERFSAQQFPDLHSELNLSSLELGDSALYFCASSVESSGKETQYFGPGTRLLVL.

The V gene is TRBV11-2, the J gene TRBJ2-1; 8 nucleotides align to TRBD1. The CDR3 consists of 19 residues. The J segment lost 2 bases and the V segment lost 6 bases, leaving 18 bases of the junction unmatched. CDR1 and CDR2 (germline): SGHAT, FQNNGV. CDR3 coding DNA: TGTGCCAGCAGTCGCGCTACGGACAGGGCGGGTGGTCCCTACAATGAGCAGTTCTTC. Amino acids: CASSRATDRAGGPYNEQFF.

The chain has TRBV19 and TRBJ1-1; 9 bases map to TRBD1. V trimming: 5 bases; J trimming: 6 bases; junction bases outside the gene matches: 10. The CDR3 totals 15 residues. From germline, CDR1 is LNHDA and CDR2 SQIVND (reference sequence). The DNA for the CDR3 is TGTGCCAGTAGTGCACCCGGGACAGGGTTCGCTGAAGCTTTCTTT. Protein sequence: CASSAPGTGFAEAFF.

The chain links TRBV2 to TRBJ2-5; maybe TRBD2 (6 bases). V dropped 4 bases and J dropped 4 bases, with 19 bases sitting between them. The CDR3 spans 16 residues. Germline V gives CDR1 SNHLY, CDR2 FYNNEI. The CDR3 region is CASSVRWDSRGETQYF. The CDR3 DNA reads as TGTGCCAGCAGTGTAAGATGGGACTCCCGGGGAGAGACCCAGTACTTC.